These 16 T cell receptor beta chains were sequenced from one sample in a study of blood T cell repertoires in COVID-19. Method: immunoSEQ multiplex PCR; TCRdb's copy keeps in-frame clones and lacks some. The top ten hold about 0.85% of the sample, which has 100,000 to 150,000 clones, 65% to 80% seen once. The sample comprised peripheral blood. Receptors were obtained from a human donor with acute or convalescent COVID-19. The donor label of this sample is uncertain.

V is TRBV6-2 or TRBV6-3 and J is TRBJ2-7; possible D gene TRBD1, 6 bases. This CDR3 is built from 14 residues. V lost 4 bases and J lost 4, with 14 bases in between. Per the germline V gene, CDR1 is MNHEY and CDR2 is SVGEGT. CDR3 sequence reads: CASSWRGGPYEQYV. The CDR3 DNA sequence: TGTGCCAGCAGTTGGCGTGGGGGCCCATACGAGCAGTACGTC.

The chain links TRBV30 to TRBJ2-3, with 9 bases identical to TRBD1. Looked up from germline, CDR1 is GTSNPN and CDR2 is SVGIG (reference sequence). The CDR3 length is 14 residues. The junction had 10 bases not matched to a gene; V was cut back by 5 bases and J by 7 bases. The CDR3 spells CAWGLGQGSYTQYF. CDR3 sequence (DNA): TGTGCCTGGGGTTTGGGACAGGGATCATATACGCAGTATTTT.

The J gene is TRBJ1-1, the V gene TRBV30; D remains unclear. Trimming stripped 3 bases from V and 11 bases from J, with 13 bases between. The CDR3 spans 11 residues. CDR1 is GTSNPN and CDR2 is SVGIG in the germline V gene (reference sequence). CDR3: CAWSDVSGAFF. DNA for the CDR3: TGTGCCTGGAGCGACGTTTCGGGGGCTTTCTTT.

V gene TRBV7-8 combines with J gene TRBJ1-1; TRBD1 matches at 7 bases. The ends lost 8 bases at V and 3 bases at J; junction bases unmatched: 12. CDR1 is SGHVS, CDR2 FQNEAQ, per germline. The CDR3 consists of 15 residues. The CDR3 DNA reads as TGTGCCAGCGGGTCCGAACAGGGGTCGTACACTGAAGCTTTCTTT. As protein: CASGSEQGSYTEAFF.

This rearrangement joins TRBV2 to TRBJ1-2, with D maybe TRBD1 (5 bases). Germline V CDR1 and CDR2: SNHLY, FYNNEI. Deletions cut 6 bases from V and 4 bases from J, with 18 bases between. The CDR3 contains 15 residues. The CDR3 is CASRATRDLGYGYTF. DNA of the CDR3: TGTGCCAGCAGGGCAACCAGGGACTTAGGCTATGGCTACACCTTC.

The chain is built from TRBV3-1 (or the pseudogene TRBV3-2) and TRBJ2-3; perhaps TRBD2 as D (5 bases). Germline V lookup: CDR1 LGHDT, CDR2 YNNKEL (reference sequence). The CDR3 length is 14 residues. Trimming pared 1 base from V and 0 bases from J, leaving 5 bases between. The CDR3 is CASSQGTSTDTQYF. The CDR3 region has the DNA TGTGCCAGCAGCCAAGGGACTAGCACAGATACGCAGTATTTT.

The rearrangement uses TRBV5-1 and TRBJ1-1, with D perhaps matching TRBD1 (5 bases). Germline values: CDR1 SGHRS, CDR2 YFSETQ. There are 15 residues in the CDR3. V lost 7 bases, J lost 0 bases, and 16 bases lay in between. The CDR3 DNA reads TGCGCCAGCCACTATGGGGCGACAATGAACACTGAAGCTTTCTTT. Amino acids: CASHYGATMNTEAFF.

The chain has TRBV11-2 and TRBJ2-2; the D gene is possibly TRBD2 (6 bases). Germline lookup yields CDR1 SGHAT and CDR2 FQNNGV. V lost 5 bases to trimming and J lost 4 bases, with 14 bases between them. The CDR3 extends over 15 amino acids. The DNA for the CDR3 is TGTGCCAGCAGCATCGTCAGCGGGCCCACCGGGGAGCTGTTTTTT. Amino acid sequence: CASSIVSGPTGELFF.

The V gene is TRBV15, the J gene TRBJ1-1; no firm D call. The length of the CDR3 is 15 residues. The V end lost 1 base, the J end lost 7 bases, and 16 bases lay between the germline ends. Germline V gene sequence: CDR1 LNHNV, CDR2 YYDKDF (reference sequence). The CDR3, as DNA: TGTGCCACCAGCAGAGTTATCGGAGGATCGGGTGAAGCTTTCTTT. As protein: CATSRVIGGSGEAFF.

The genes are TRBV7-3 and TRBJ2-5; the match to TRBD1 covers 8 bases. Germline values: CDR1 SGHTA, CDR2 FQGTGA. The CDR3 covers 13 residues. V shed 5 bases, J shed 5 bases, and the junction held 4 bases outside the gene matches. The CDR3 loop is CASSPTGDETQYF. CDR3 DNA sequence: TGTGCCAGCAGCCCGACAGGGGATGAGACCCAGTACTTC.

The rearrangement uses TRBV4-1 and TRBJ2-5, with 11 bases that match TRBD2. V lost 3 bases to trimming and J lost 1 base; unmatched junction nucleotides: 4. Looked up from germline, CDR1 is MGHRA and CDR2 is YSYEKL. The CDR3 consists of 16 residues. The CDR3 sequence: CASSHLSGGAQETQYF. The CDR3 DNA reads TGCGCCAGCAGCCACCTTAGCGGGGGGGCCCAAGAGACCCAGTACTTC.

The genes are TRBV5-6 and TRBJ2-2; no clear D. Trimming pared 0 bases from V and 4 bases from J, leaving 13 bases between. This CDR3 is built from 16 residues. From germline, CDR1 is SGHDT and CDR2 YYEEEE. CDR3 coding DNA: TGTGCCAGCAGCTTGGGGTTCACTCTTCTCACCGGGGAGCTGTTTTTT. Amino acid sequence: CASSLGFTLLTGELFF. Full variable domain (outside the CDR3, taken from reference TRBV5-6 and TRBJ2-2): DAGVTQSPTHLIKTRGQQVTLRCSPKSGHDTVSWYQQALGQGPQFIFQYYEEEERQRGNFPDRFSGHQFPNYSSELNVNALLLGDSALYLCASSLGFTLLTGELFFGEGSRLTVL.

This clone has more than one count but fewer than ten. J is TRBJ1-4 and V is TRBV2; 8 bases fit TRBD1. This CDR3 is built from 15 residues. The germline V gene has CDR1 SNHLY and CDR2 FYNNEI. The V and J ends lost 6 bases and 0 bases, in that order; junction bases with no gene match: 3. The CDR3 coding sequence is TGTGCCAGCAGGATACAGGGGGCAACTAATGAAAAACTGTTTTTT. It codes for CASRIQGATNEKLFF.

The chain carries TRBV24-1 and TRBJ1-3; D is ambiguous. V dropped 0 bases and J dropped 0 bases, with 8 bases sitting between them. This CDR3 has 16 residues. Germline V gene lookup returns CDR1 KGHDR and CDR2 SFDVKD. The CDR3, as DNA: TGTGCCACCAGTGATTTGGTCAGGTGCTCTGGAAACACCATATATTTT. Translated: CATSDLVRCSGNTIYF.

This clone came up once. Other DNA variants within this sample encode the same CDR3. The chain recombines TRBV19 with TRBJ2-1, with TRBD2 identical over 8 bases. The CDR3 is 15 amino acids. Losses at the gene ends were 3 bases for V and 6 bases for J; bases not matched to a gene: 7. CDR1 and CDR2 from the germline V gene are LNHDA and SQIVND (reference sequence). This CDR3 is CASSIGGGIGNEQFF. Here the CDR3 DNA reads TGTGCCAGTAGTATCGGGGGGGGGATTGGCAATGAGCAGTTCTTC.

This chain links TRBV18 with TRBJ1-4; 9 bases are shared with TRBD1. The V segment lost 6 bases and the J segment 5 bases; nucleotides outside the gene matches: 4. CDR1 and CDR2 (germline): KGHSH, LQKENI. The CDR3 extends over 14 amino acids. CDR3 loop: CASSLTGGNEKLFF. The CDR3 nucleotides read TGTGCCAGCTCGCTGACAGGGGGGAATGAAAAACTGTTTTTT. The whole variable domain, remainder taken from reference TRBV18 and TRBJ1-4, is NAGVMQNPRHLVRRRGQEARLRCSPMKGHSHVYWYRQLPEEGLKFMVYLQKENIIDESGMPKERFSAEFPKEGPSILRIQQVVRGDSAAYFCASSLTGGNEKLFFGSGTQLSVL.